One sample yielded the 5 T cell receptor beta chains listed below, sequenced in a study of technical replicates of blood from a few donors. This table comes from immunoSEQ multiplex PCR, and its TCRdb copy is limited to in-frame clones, with some not included. The sample gives 55,000 to 65,000 clones, more than 95% of which show up once; just under 0.2% is in the top ten. Sequences were obtained from T cells isolated from PBMCs. These receptors originate from a human donor in good health.

The rearrangement joins TRBV30 to TRBJ2-3; D not certain. With 3 bases removed from V and 3 bases from J, the gap between germline ends came to 13 bases. This CDR3 comprises 14 residues. CDR1 is GTSNPN and CDR2 is SVGIG in the germline V gene (reference sequence). This chain's CDR3 is CAWRRQEVTDTQYF. In DNA form, the CDR3 reads TGTGCCTGGAGGAGGCAAGAAGTAACAGATACGCAGTATTTT. The full variable domain, in which reference TRBV30 and TRBJ2-3 provide the parts outside the CDR3, is SQTIHQWPATLVQPVGSPLSLECTVEGTSNPNLYWYRQAAGRGLQLLFYSVGIGQISSEVPQNLSASRPQDRQFILSSKKLLLSDSGFYLCAWRRQEVTDTQYFGPGTRLTVL.

This clone was detected only a few times. The gene calls are TRBV19 and TRBJ1-6; D possibly corresponds to TRBD1 (6 bases). Germline V CDR1 and CDR2: LNHDA, SQIVND (reference sequence). V shed 3 bases and J shed 2 bases, with 11 bases lying between them. This CDR3 spans 16 amino acids. The CDR3: CASSMTGITYNSPLHF. The CDR3 DNA follows: TGTGCCAGTAGTATGACAGGAATTACCTATAATTCACCCCTCCACTTT.

The chain joins TRBV7-9 to TRBJ2-1; 7 bases map to TRBD2. Germline values: CDR1 SEHNR, CDR2 FQNEAQ (reference sequence). V was pared by 0 bases and J by 6 bases, with 2 bases of the junction left unmatched. The CDR3 spans 14 residues. The CDR3 nucleotides are TGTGCCAGCAGCTTAGCGTGGACTAGCAATGAGCAGTTCTTC. Protein sequence: CASSLAWTSNEQFF.

The J gene is TRBJ1-5, the V gene TRBV4-2, with 8 bases lining up with TRBD1. CDR1 and CDR2 from the germline V gene are LGHNA and YNFKEQ. Trimming took 2 bases from V and 6 from J; bases not matched to a gene: 6. The CDR3 extends over 15 amino acids. CDR3 nucleotides: TGTGCCAGCAGCCAACTTACAGGGGGGAGTCAGCCCCAGCATTTT. Encoded protein: CASSQLTGGSQPQHF.

V gene TRBV27 combines with J gene TRBJ2-5, with TRBD2 matching over 8 bases. The CDR3 is made up of 18 amino acids. From germline, CDR1 is MNHEY and CDR2 SMNVEV (reference sequence). The V and J ends lost 5 bases and 5 bases, in that order; junction bases with no gene match: 19. CDR3 sequence: CASSPQQVPGLVHETQYF. DNA for the CDR3: TGTGCCAGCAGTCCTCAACAGGTACCGGGACTAGTCCATGAGACCCAGTACTTC.